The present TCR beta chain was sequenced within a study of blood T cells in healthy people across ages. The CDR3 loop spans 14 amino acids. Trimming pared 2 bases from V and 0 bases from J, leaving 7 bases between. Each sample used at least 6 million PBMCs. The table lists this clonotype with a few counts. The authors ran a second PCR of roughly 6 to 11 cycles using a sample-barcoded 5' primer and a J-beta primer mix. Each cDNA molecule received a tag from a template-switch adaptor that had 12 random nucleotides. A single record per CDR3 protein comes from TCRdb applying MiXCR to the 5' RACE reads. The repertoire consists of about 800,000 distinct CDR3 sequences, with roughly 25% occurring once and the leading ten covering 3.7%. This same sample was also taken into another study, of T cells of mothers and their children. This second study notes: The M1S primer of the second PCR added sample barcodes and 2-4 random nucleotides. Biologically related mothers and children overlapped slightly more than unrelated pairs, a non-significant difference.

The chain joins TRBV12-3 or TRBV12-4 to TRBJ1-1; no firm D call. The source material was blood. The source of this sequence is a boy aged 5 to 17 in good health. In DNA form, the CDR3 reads TGTGCCAGCAGTTTATTCAGAGTGAACACTGAAGCTTTCTTT. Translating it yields CASSLFRVNTEAFF.